This entry lists 5 T cell receptor beta chains sequenced from one sample in a study of cytomegalovirus exposure and HLA in healthy donors. Vbeta (60) and Jbeta (13) primers were used in the PCR. Clones were read by immunoSEQ multiplex PCR, and TCRdb kept only the in-frame ones, dropping some. The sample has about 150,000 clones; approximately 75% are singletons. The sample taken for sequencing was PBMCs. These receptors were obtained from a man between 18 and 29 years old in good health and CMV-seronegative.

This chain connects TRBV5-6 to TRBJ2-7; D perhaps matches TRBD2 (7 bases). CDR3 length equals 16 residues. Germline V gene data show CDR1 as SGHDT and CDR2 as YYEEEE. Trimming removed 5 bases from V and 3 bases from J, with 21 bases in between. CDR3 DNA: TGTGCCAGCAGTCTGGAGGGGAGGGGGAGAAGCTACGAGCAGTACGTC. It specifies CASSLEGRGRSYEQYV.

The V and J genes are TRBV4-3 and TRBJ2-1; maybe TRBD2 (7 bases). The CDR3 loop spans 14 amino acids. Germline CDR1 and CDR2: LGHNA and YSLEER. V was shortened by 4 bases and J by 7 bases, with 14 bases between the two germline ends. CDR3 DNA sequence: TGCGCCAGCAGCCCGGGGGGCTCGGGGAATGAGCAGTTCTTC. Translated: CASSPGGSGNEQFF.

The chain carries TRBV5-4 and TRBJ2-3; 9 nucleotides agree with TRBD1. Germline V gene lookup returns CDR1 SGHNT and CDR2 YYREEE (reference sequence). V gave up 0 bases and J gave up 2 bases; unmatched junction bases: 7. The CDR3 covers 17 residues. CDR3 sequence: CASSLAPGQGDTDTQYF. The CDR3 DNA reads as TGTGCCAGCAGCTTGGCCCCGGGACAGGGAGACACAGATACGCAGTATTTT.

This chain links TRBV27 with TRBJ2-2; 11 bases are a match to TRBD2. The CDR3 runs to 14 residues. CDR1 and CDR2 from the germline V gene are MNHEY and SMNVEV (reference sequence). Trimming at V came to 3 bases and at J to 6 bases, leaving 0 bases not matched to a gene. CDR3 DNA sequence: TGTGCCAGCAGTTTTAGCGGGGGGGCCGGGGAGCTGTTTTTT. Its protein product is CASSFSGGAGELFF.

Here the CDR3 DNA reads TGTGCCAGCACGAGGTTCCAGGGACAGACGAACACCGGGGAGCTGTTTTTT. This sequence encodes CASTRFQGQTNTGELFF. This chain connects TRBV9 to TRBJ2-2; 7 bases are shared with TRBD1. Germline values: CDR1 SGDLS, CDR2 YYNGEE. The V gene end was trimmed by 6 bases and the J gene end by 0 bases; junction bases not matched to a gene: 11. The CDR3 length is 17 residues.